Below are 32 T cell receptor beta chains sequenced from a single sample in a study of blood T cell repertoires in COVID-19 (dated by TCRdb to 2019 to 2021). Libraries were prepared through the immunoSEQ multiplex PCR assay. Drawn from immuneACCESS, this table holds only the in-frame rearrangements with V and J called that TCRdb kept. Clones are partly lost; checked studies trace under half to an unresolved V gene and leave the rest unexplained. The sample table contains more than 250,000 clones; only one count was recorded for about 88% of them. Of the sample, about 3.5% falls within the top ten clones. Sequencing was done on a sample of peripheral blood. Receptors originate from a man aged 18 to 30 with active or convalescent COVID-19.

The rearrangement links TRBV5-1 to TRBJ2-1; TRBD2 aligns across 13 bases. The CDR3 is 16 residues long. With V trimmed by 0 bases and J by 9 bases, 6 bases remained unmatched. The germline CDR1 and CDR2 sequences are SGHRS and YFSETQ. The CDR3 DNA follows: TGCGCCAGCAGCTTGGACGGGACTAGCGGGACCGTTGAGCAGTTCTTC. Its protein is CASSLDGTSGTVEQFF.

The rearrangement links TRBV11-2 to TRBJ1-5; the D is unclear. Germline values: CDR1 SGHAT, CDR2 FQNNGV. The V gene lost 5 bases and the J gene lost 0 bases, with 11 bases spanning the gap. This CDR3 has 15 residues. CDR3 bases: TGTGCCAGCAGCCTATCAATGAATAGCAATCAGCCCCAGCATTTT. Protein sequence: CASSLSMNSNQPQHF.

Only one count was recorded for this clone. The chain couples TRBV24-1 to TRBJ1-4, with D hard to call. CDR1 and CDR2 from the germline V gene are KGHDR and SFDVKD. Trimming took off 12 bases at V and 7 bases at J, with 8 bases between the two ends. This CDR3 contains 10 residues. Here the CDR3 DNA reads TGTGCCCCTCCCGGTGAAAAACTGTTTTTT. Protein sequence: CAPPGEKLFF.

The V gene is TRBV11-3, the J gene TRBJ2-7; 11 nucleotides agree with TRBD1. CDR1 is SGHNT and CDR2 is YENEEA in the germline V gene. The CDR3 length is 17 residues. V gave up 3 bases and J gave up 5 bases; unmatched junction bases: 12. This chain's CDR3 is CASSLRGPGQGVNEQYF. Here the CDR3 DNA reads TGTGCCAGCAGCTTGAGGGGACCGGGACAGGGGGTCAACGAGCAGTACTTC.

The V gene is TRBV2, the J gene TRBJ2-1; D remains ambiguous. V was pared by 4 bases and J by 9 bases, with 13 bases between. In germline, CDR1 is SNHLY, CDR2 FYNNEI. The CDR3 has 13 residues. In DNA form, the CDR3 reads TGTGCCAGCAGTGGAGGTACCGATGGTGAGCAGTTCTTC. Residues: CASSGGTDGEQFF.

This chain connects TRBV19 to TRBJ2-2; 8 bases map to TRBD1. CDR1 and CDR2 from the germline V gene are LNHDA and SQIVND (reference sequence). With 10 bases clipped from V and 8 bases from J, the junction kept 3 bases outside the gene matches. CDR3 size: 11 residues. The CDR3 sequence is CAIRGRGELFF. CDR3 sequence (DNA): TGTGCCATCAGGGGGCGAGGGGAGCTGTTTTTT.

This CDR3 reads CASSLADFTEAFF. The CDR3 nucleotides are TGTGCCAGCAGTTTAGCGGACTTCACTGAAGCTTTCTTT. The chain is built from TRBV12-3 or TRBV12-4 and TRBJ1-1; no clear D gene. The V end was cut by 0 bases, the J end by 4 bases, with 6 bases between. The CDR3 length is 13 residues.

This chain uses TRBV5-1 with TRBJ1-1; D possibly corresponds to TRBD1 (6 bases). Per germline, CDR1 SGHRS and CDR2 YFSETQ. V was shortened by 4 bases and J by 6 bases, with 16 bases between the two germline ends. This CDR3 is 14 amino acids long. CDR3 coding DNA: TGCGCCAGCAGCGCCGGGACACCAGGGGCTGAAGCTTTCTTT. Its translation is CASSAGTPGAEAFF.

The chain recombines TRBV6-5 with TRBJ2-1, with 9 bases matching TRBD2. Germline-derived CDR1 and CDR2 are MNHEY and SVGAGI. V shed 5 bases, J shed 5 bases, and the junction held 7 bases outside the gene matches. The CDR3 consists of 15 residues. CDR3 sequence (DNA): TGTGCCAGCAGTAGCGGGGGGTACCCCAACAATGAGCAGTTCTTC. The encoded protein is CASSSGGYPNNEQFF.

The genes are TRBV10-3 and TRBJ1-2, with a possible D match to TRBD1 (6 bases). CDR3 length: 13 amino acids. The germline gives CDR1 ENHRY, CDR2 SYGVKD. Trimming removed 6 bases at V and 2 bases at J, with 10 bases between. The CDR3, as DNA: TGTGCCATCAGCCCCACAGGGAACTATGGCTACACCTTC. Amino acid sequence: CAISPTGNYGYTF.

The chain recombines TRBV5-6 with TRBJ2-5; D is perhaps TRBD2 (6 bases). Trimming left V 4 bases short and J 3 bases short, with 10 bases between. The CDR3 is made up of 13 amino acids. CDR1 is SGHDT, CDR2 YYEEEE, per germline. The CDR3 nucleotides read TGTGCCAGCAGCCCCGGGACTGAAGAGACCCAGTACTTC. This gives the protein CASSPGTEETQYF.

The chain couples TRBV6-5 to TRBJ2-3; tentative D call: TRBD1 (6 bases). This CDR3 is 13 amino acids long. Trimming removed 10 bases from V and 2 bases from J, with 13 bases in between. Per the germline V gene, CDR1 is MNHEY and CDR2 is SVGAGI. The CDR3 DNA is TGTGCCACCTTGGACAGCCCCACAGATACGCAGTATTTT. This codes for CATLDSPTDTQYF.

The chain joins TRBV28 to TRBJ1-5; D possibly corresponds to TRBD1 (6 bases). V gave up 1 base and J gave up 2 bases, with 18 bases separating them. Germline values: CDR1 MDHEN, CDR2 SYDVKM. This CDR3 is 18 amino acids long. The chain's CDR3 is CASSLSTSSRGGNQPQHF. The CDR3 DNA is TGTGCCAGCAGTTTATCGACCTCAAGCAGGGGCGGCAATCAGCCCCAGCATTTT.

The V gene is TRBV25-1, the J gene TRBJ1-5, with D maybe TRBD1 (6 bases). V was pared by 9 bases and J by 4 bases, with 10 bases between. Germline CDR1 and CDR2: MGHDK and SYGVNS. The CDR3 consists of 12 residues. The CDR3 protein is CASRGQNQPQHF. CDR3 DNA sequence: TGTGCCAGTAGAGGACAGAATCAGCCCCAGCATTTT. Filled out from reference TRBV25-1 and TRBJ1-5, the complete variable domain reads EADIYQTPRYLVIGTGKKITLECSQTMGHDKMYWYQQDPGMELHLIHYSYGVNSTEKGDLSSESTVSRIRTEHFPLTLESARPSHTSQYLCASRGQNQPQHFGDGTRLSIL.

As for this clone: One base away lies a much larger clone, so this may be a sequencing read error. The chain combines TRBV9 with TRBJ2-1; TRBD2 matches 11 bases. The CDR3 extends over 15 amino acids. CDR1 is SGDLS and CDR2 is YYNGEE in the germline V gene. V lost 4 bases to trimming and J lost 3 bases; unmatched junction nucleotides: 3. Here the CDR3 reads CASSPGLADYNEQFF. CDR3 DNA sequence: TGTGCCAGCAGCCCGGGACTAGCGGACTACAATGAGCAGTTCTTC.

The rearrangement links TRBV27 to TRBJ2-7; a possible D gene is TRBD1 (6 bases). Germline V CDR1 and CDR2: MNHEY, SMNVEV (reference sequence). The CDR3 is 14 residues long. Trimming cost V 6 bases and J 3 bases, with 15 bases left between them. Here the CDR3 DNA reads TGTGCCAGCAGACCGCTGGACAGAAACTACGAGCAGTACTTC. Amino acid sequence: CASRPLDRNYEQYF.

The chain is built from TRBV6-5 and TRBJ1-2, with 7 bases aligning to TRBD1. In germline, CDR1 is MNHEY, CDR2 SVGAGI. CDR3 size: 13 residues. Losses at the gene ends were 5 bases for V and 2 bases for J; bases not matched to a gene: 2. CDR3 bases: TGTGCCAGCAGTACGACAGGGAACTATGGCTACACCTTC. It yields the protein CASSTTGNYGYTF.

The chain links TRBV19 to TRBJ2-1; the match to TRBD2 covers 7 bases. Germline assignment: CDR1 LNHDA and CDR2 SQIVND (reference sequence). The CDR3 covers 14 residues. The V segment lost 7 bases and the J segment 3 bases; nucleotides outside the gene matches: 6. CDR3 loop: CASKKASGYNEQFF. The CDR3 coding sequence is TGTGCCAGTAAGAAGGCTAGCGGCTACAATGAGCAGTTCTTC. The variable domain in full, with the rest retrieved from reference TRBV19 and TRBJ2-1, is DGGITQSPKYLFRKEGQNVTLSCEQNLNHDAMYWYRQDPGQGLRLIYYSQIVNDFQKGDIAEGYSVSREKKESFPLTVTSAQKNPTAFYLCASKKASGYNEQFFGPGTRLTVL.

This clone has a handful of counts. This chain uses TRBV15 with TRBJ1-2, with a tentative D call TRBD1 (6 bases). Germline V CDR1 and CDR2: LNHNV, YYDKDF (reference sequence). Trimming left V 0 bases short and J 6 bases short, with 8 bases between. The CDR3 runs 13 residues. The CDR3 protein is CATSREEGDGYTF. The CDR3, as DNA: TGTGCCACCAGCAGAGAAGAGGGGGATGGCTACACCTTC. Together with reference TRBV15 and TRBJ1-2, the CDR3 gives the full variable domain: DAMVIQNPRYQVTQFGKPVTLSCSQTLNHNVMYWYQQKSSQAPKLLFHYYDKDFNNEADTPDNFQSRRPNTSFCFLDIRSPGLGDTAMYLCATSREEGDGYTFGSGTRLTVV.

The CDR3 reads CASSSRDIREQFF. The CDR3 DNA sequence: TGTGCCAGCAGCTCAAGGGACATACGCGAGCAGTTCTTC. The rearrangement uses TRBV11-2 and TRBJ2-1, with D perhaps matching TRBD1 (6 bases). The germline V gene encodes CDR1 SGHAT and CDR2 FQNNGV. The CDR3 length is 13 residues. V was clipped by 4 bases and J by 10 bases, with 14 bases between them.

The gene calls are TRBV29-1 and TRBJ1-1; D unresolved. Trimming shortened V by 8 bases and J by 4 bases, and 8 bases separated the two germline ends. Germline CDR1 SQVTM, CDR2 ANQGSEA. The CDR3 extends over 10 amino acids. The CDR3 DNA reads as TGCAGCTCCGGGGTCACTGAAGCTTTCTTT. Amino acids: CSSGVTEAFF.

The chain links TRBV28 to TRBJ1-2; D uncertain. The germline CDR1 and CDR2 sequences are MDHEN and SYDVKM. The V and J ends lost 6 bases and 3 bases respectively, with 14 bases between them. The CDR3 is 14 amino acids. The CDR3 loop reads CASSPRDRHYGYTF. CDR3 sequence (DNA): TGTGCCAGCAGCCCCCGGGATCGACACTATGGCTACACCTTC.

The rearrangement uses TRBV30 and TRBJ2-5; the match to TRBD2 covers 15 bases. Germline values: CDR1 GTSNPN, CDR2 SVGIG (reference sequence). Trimming took 5 bases from V and 2 from J; bases not matched to a gene: 0. The CDR3 loop spans 14 amino acids. This CDR3 reads CAWGLAGGQETQYF. As DNA, the CDR3 is TGTGCCTGGGGACTAGCGGGAGGGCAAGAGACCCAGTACTTC.

The chain links TRBV4-1 to TRBJ2-2, with D possibly matching TRBD1 (7 bases). Between the trimmed V and J ends, which lost 5 bases and 4 bases, there was a span of 17 bases. Per the germline V gene, CDR1 is MGHRA and CDR2 is YSYEKL. This CDR3 has 16 residues. The CDR3 DNA reads TGCGCCAGCAGCTTTAGGGGGCGGGAAGTCACCGGGGAGCTGTTTTTT. Residues: CASSFRGREVTGELFF.

This chain uses TRBV20-1 with TRBJ2-4, with 7 bases identical to TRBD2. The V segment lost 3 bases and the J segment 13 bases; nucleotides outside the gene matches: 6. The germline V gene has CDR1 DFQATT and CDR2 SNEGSKA (reference sequence). The CDR3 runs to 11 residues. The DNA for the CDR3 is TGCAGTGCTAGTTTGAGCGGGAACCAGTACTTC. Encoded protein: CSASLSGNQYF.

This clone turned up a few times. The chain carries TRBV6-5 and TRBJ2-1; TRBD1 aligns across 7 bases. Per germline, CDR1 MNHEY and CDR2 SVGAGI. This CDR3 is built from 15 residues. With V trimmed by 10 bases and J by 0 bases, 9 bases remained unmatched. The CDR3 DNA reads TGTGCCACCGACAGGGCCGAAAGCTCCTACAATGAGCAGTTCTTC. It codes for CATDRAESSYNEQFF.

This clone was picked up one time. As DNA, the CDR3 is TGTGCCAGCAGCTTAGTTGGGACAGGGAATGATCAGCCCCAGCATTTT. Residues: CASSLVGTGNDQPQHF. The chain carries TRBV7-2 and TRBJ1-5, with 9 positions matching TRBD1. The CDR3 runs 16 residues. With V trimmed by 1 base and J by 5 bases, 6 bases remained unmatched. CDR1 and CDR2 (germline): SGHTA, FQGNSA.

DNA for the CDR3: TGTGCCAGCAGTTACTCGAGATTGGGGGGCGAGCAGTACTTC. It is translated as CASSYSRLGGEQYF. The V call is TRBV6-6, the J call TRBJ2-7, with TRBD2 as a possible D gene (6 bases). The V end lost 0 bases, the J end lost 6 bases, and 12 bases lay between the germline ends. Germline V CDR1 and CDR2: MNHNY, SVGAGI (reference sequence). This CDR3 is built from 14 residues.

V is TRBV15 and J is TRBJ2-7; 8 nucleotides line up with TRBD1. The CDR3 runs 15 residues. J lost 7 bases, V lost 0 bases, and 8 bases had no gene match. The V gene's germline CDR1 is LNHNV and CDR2 YYDKDF (reference sequence). DNA for the CDR3: TGTGCCACCAGCAGAGATGCCGGACAGGGCTTGGAGCAGTACTTC. Its protein is CATSRDAGQGLEQYF.

This clone was detected a few times. The chain carries TRBV21-1 and TRBJ2-7; whether TRBD1, the table's D call, matches the DNA was not checked. TRBV21-1 is marked as a pseudogene. The CDR3 is made up of 12 amino acids. CDR3 DNA: TGTGCCCAACAGCCCGACTCCTACGAGCAGTACTTC. Translation: CAQQPDSYEQYF.

This chain uses TRBV4-2 with TRBJ1-2; 7 positions agree with TRBD1. Trimming at V came to 0 bases and at J to 4 bases, leaving 5 bases not matched to a gene. Germline CDR1 is LGHNA and CDR2 is YNFKEQ. The CDR3 is made up of 15 amino acids. CDR3 amino acids: CASSQDWTGPYGYTF. The CDR3, as DNA: TGTGCCAGCAGCCAAGACTGGACAGGACCCTATGGCTACACCTTC.

The gene calls are TRBV3-1 (or the pseudogene TRBV3-2) and TRBJ2-7, with TRBD1 identical over 8 bases. Germline V gives CDR1 LGHDT, CDR2 YNNKEL (reference sequence). After removal of 5 bases from V and 5 bases from J, the junction contained 11 bases not matched to a gene. The CDR3 has 15 residues. CDR3: CASSDLGTGIHEQYF. The CDR3 region has the DNA TGTGCCAGCAGCGATCTCGGGACAGGCATCCACGAGCAGTACTTC.